This T cell receptor beta chain was documented in a study of blood T cell repertoires in COVID-19. CDR1 and CDR2 (germline): SGHTA, FQGNSA. V lost 11 bases and J lost 4; bases outside the gene matches: 16. CDR3 size: 16 residues. TCRdb keeps only in-frame clones here, not all; method: immunoSEQ multiplex PCR. The data show about 270,000 clones, around 82% seen once. V and J are TRBV7-2 and TRBJ2-5; 10 positions agree with TRBD2. This TCR derives from a man older than 75 with acute or convalescent COVID-19. Material for sequencing was peripheral blood. CDR3 residues: CAQGGPQRGGPETQYF. The CDR3 bases are TGTGCCCAGGGCGGCCCACAGCGGGGGGGCCCAGAGACCCAGTACTTC.